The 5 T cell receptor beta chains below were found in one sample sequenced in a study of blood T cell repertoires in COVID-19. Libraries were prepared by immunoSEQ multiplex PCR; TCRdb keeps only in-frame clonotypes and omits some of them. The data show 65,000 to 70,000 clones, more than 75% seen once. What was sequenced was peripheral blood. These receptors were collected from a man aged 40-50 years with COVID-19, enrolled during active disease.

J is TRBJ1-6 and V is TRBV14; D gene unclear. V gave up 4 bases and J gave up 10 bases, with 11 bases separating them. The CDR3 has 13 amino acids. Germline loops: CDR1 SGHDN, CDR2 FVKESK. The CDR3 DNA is TGTGCCAGCAGCCGCCAGGTAGAGTCACCCCTCCACTTT. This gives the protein CASSRQVESPLHF.

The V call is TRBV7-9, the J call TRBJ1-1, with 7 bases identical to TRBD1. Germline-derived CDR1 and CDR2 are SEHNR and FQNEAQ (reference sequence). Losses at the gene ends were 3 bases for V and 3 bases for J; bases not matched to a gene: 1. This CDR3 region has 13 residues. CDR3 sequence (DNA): TGTGCCAGCAGCTTTGACAGGGACACTGAAGCTTTCTTT. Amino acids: CASSFDRDTEAFF.

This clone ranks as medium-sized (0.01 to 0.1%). The CDR3 DNA is TGTGCCAGCAGTTACTCGCAGGGTCTCTACACCTTC. Amino acid sequence: CASSYSQGLYTF. The V and J genes are TRBV6-5 and TRBJ1-2, with D perhaps TRBD1 (5 bases). This CDR3 is 12 amino acids long. Trimming took off 0 bases at V and 10 bases at J, with 9 bases between the two ends. Germline-derived CDR1 and CDR2 are MNHEY and SVGAGI.

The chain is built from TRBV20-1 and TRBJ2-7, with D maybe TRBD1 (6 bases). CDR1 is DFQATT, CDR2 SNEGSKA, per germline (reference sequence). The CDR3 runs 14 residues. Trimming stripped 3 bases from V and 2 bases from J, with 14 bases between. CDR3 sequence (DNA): TGCAGTGCTAGTTTCCCCAGGGGACCCTACGAGCAGTACTTC. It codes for CSASFPRGPYEQYF.

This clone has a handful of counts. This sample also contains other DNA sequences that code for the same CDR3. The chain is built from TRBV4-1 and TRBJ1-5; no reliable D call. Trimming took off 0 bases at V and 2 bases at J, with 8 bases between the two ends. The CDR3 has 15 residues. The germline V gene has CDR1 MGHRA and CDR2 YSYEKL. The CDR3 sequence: CASSQDTGGNQPQHF. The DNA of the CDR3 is TGCGCCAGCAGCCAAGATACGGGTGGCAATCAGCCCCAGCATTTT.